The 31 T cell receptor beta chains below were found in one sample sequenced in a study of T cells in tumors after PD-1 blockade. The data were produced by immunoSEQ multiplex PCR, yet TCRdb's version contains in-frame clones alone and is incomplete. The sample has roughly 14,000 clones, roughly 87% seen once. The sample here was PBMCs, taken after anti-PD-1 treatment. These receptors originate from a human donor with basal cell carcinoma.

CDR3 residues: CASSEGDISNQPQHF. CDR3 DNA sequence: TGTGCCAGCAGTGAAGGGGACATTAGCAATCAGCCCCAGCATTTT. The V and J genes are TRBV2 and TRBJ1-5, with TRBD1 as a possible D gene (6 bases). Looked up from germline, CDR1 is SNHLY and CDR2 is FYNNEI. The CDR3 contains 15 residues. The V end was cut by 1 base, the J end by 0 bases, with 7 bases between. The variable domain in full, completed from reference TRBV2 and TRBJ1-5, reads EPEVTQTPSHQVTQMGQEVILRCVPISNHLYFYWYRQILGQKVEFLVSFYNNEISEKSEIFDDQFSVERPDGSNFTLKIRSTKLEDSAMYFCASSEGDISNQPQHFGDGTRLSIL.

J is TRBJ2-3 and V is TRBV7-3; 7 bases fit TRBD1. The CDR3 loop spans 15 amino acids. Trimming at V came to 4 bases and at J to 2 bases, leaving 6 bases not matched to a gene. From germline, CDR1 is SGHTA and CDR2 FQGTGA. CDR3 residues: CASSSSGQITDTQYF. For the CDR3, the DNA is TGTGCCAGCAGCTCCTCGGGACAGATCACAGATACGCAGTATTTT. Based on the CDR3 plus reference TRBV7-3 and TRBJ2-3, the full variable domain is GAGVSQTPSNKVTEKGKYVELRCDPISGHTALYWYRQSLGQGPEFLIYFQGTGAADDSGLPNDRFFAVRPEGSVSTLKIQRTERGDSAVYLCASSSSGQITDTQYFGPGTRLTVL.

V gene TRBV2 combines with J gene TRBJ2-5; D call uncertain. Per germline, CDR1 SNHLY and CDR2 FYNNEI. Trimming left V 6 bases short and J 2 bases short, with 19 bases between. The length of the CDR3 is 16 residues. CDR3: CASRLNVGQAQETQYF. The CDR3 DNA sequence: TGTGCCAGCAGGCTCAACGTCGGCCAGGCACAAGAGACCCAGTACTTC.

The genes are TRBV12-5 and TRBJ2-4; the match to TRBD1 covers 7 bases. The CDR3 covers 14 residues. Germline CDR1 reads LGHNT; CDR2 reads FRNRAP. The junction had 5 bases not matched to a gene; V was cut back by 1 base and J by 8 bases. CDR3 amino acids: CASGLALTGDIQYF. The DNA for the CDR3 is TGTGCTAGTGGTTTGGCCCTAACAGGGGACATTCAGTACTTC.

V usage is TRBV19 and J usage is TRBJ1-4; the match to TRBD1 covers 9 bases. Germline CDR1 LNHDA, CDR2 SQIVND (reference sequence). V was clipped by 10 bases and J by 0 bases; unmatched bases: 15. This CDR3 has 18 residues. CDR3 sequence (DNA): TGTGCCACCTCAACCGGGACAGGGTCTTCCCCAACTAATGAAAAACTGTTTTTT. Its protein is CATSTGTGSSPTNEKLFF.

The rearrangement uses TRBV3-1 (or the pseudogene TRBV3-2) and TRBJ2-6, with D perhaps matching TRBD2 (6 bases). CDR3 length equals 15 residues. Per the germline V gene, CDR1 is LGHDT and CDR2 is YNNKEL (reference sequence). Deletions cut 4 bases from V and 16 bases from J, with 23 bases between. CDR3 coding DNA: TGTGCCAGCAGCCCTGGAGGGCAGTTGGTTCAGTGGCTGACTTTC. Protein product: CASSPGGQLVQWLTF.

This clone was seen only a few times. The genes are TRBV24-1 and TRBJ2-5, with 7 bases identical to TRBD1. This CDR3 is 15 amino acids long. The V gene's germline CDR1 is KGHDR and CDR2 SFDVKD. The V and J ends lost 2 bases and 2 bases, in that order; junction bases with no gene match: 4. In nucleotides, the CDR3 is TGTGCCACCAGTGATTCCGGACAGGTACAAGAGACCCAGTACTTC. This translates into CATSDSGQVQETQYF.

V is TRBV6-5 and J is TRBJ2-7; 13 nucleotides match TRBD2. CDR1 is MNHEY, CDR2 SVGAGI, per germline. With 2 bases clipped from V and 11 bases from J, the junction kept 6 bases outside the gene matches. The CDR3 extends over 14 amino acids. The DNA of the CDR3 is TGTGCCAGCAGTTACGGGGGACTAGCGGGAAAGGAGTACTTC. This codes for CASSYGGLAGKEYF.

The chain carries TRBV5-5 and TRBJ2-7; D may correspond to TRBD1 or TRBD2 (6 bases each). This CDR3 region has 15 residues. Per the germline V gene, CDR1 is SGHKS and CDR2 is YYEKEE (reference sequence). V gave up 5 bases and J gave up 3 bases, with 18 bases separating them. In nucleotides, the CDR3 is TGTGCCAGCAGTCGACCGGGTCGGGGGCTCTACGAGCAGTACTTC. Its protein product is CASSRPGRGLYEQYF.

The chain carries TRBV5-1 and TRBJ2-2, with TRBD2 identical over 11 bases. Per germline, CDR1 SGHRS and CDR2 YFSETQ. This CDR3 comprises 19 residues. V lost 4 bases and J lost 0; bases outside the gene matches: 11. CDR3 nucleotide sequence: TGCGCCAGCAGCCCCAAGGTGCTAGCGGGGGGACCGAACACCGGGGAGCTGTTTTTT. This encodes CASSPKVLAGGPNTGELFF.

The V gene is TRBV6-1, the J gene TRBJ2-7; 8 nucleotides agree with TRBD2. CDR3 size: 15 residues. Per germline, CDR1 MNHNS and CDR2 SASEGT. V trimming: 1 base; J trimming: 4 bases; junction bases outside the gene matches: 6. In DNA, the CDR3 is TGTGCCAGCAGTGAAGGCGGACTAGCTCCTTACGAGCAGTACTTC. Translating it yields CASSEGGLAPYEQYF.

The gene calls are TRBV29-1 and TRBJ1-1; 11 bases agree with TRBD1. From germline, CDR1 is SQVTM and CDR2 ANQGSEA. This CDR3 comprises 14 residues. Trimming at V came to 4 bases and at J to 3 bases, leaving 4 bases not matched to a gene. CDR3 protein: CSVAGQGGHTEAFF. CDR3 nucleotides: TGCAGCGTTGCGGGACAGGGGGGTCACACTGAAGCTTTCTTT.

The gene calls are TRBV15 and TRBJ2-2; a weak D match, TRBD2 (7 bases). Trimming cost V 0 bases and J 5 bases, with 10 bases left between them. Looked up from germline, CDR1 is LNHNV and CDR2 is YYDKDF (reference sequence). The CDR3 is 15 residues long. CDR3 sequence reads: CATSRDAGATGELFF. The CDR3 DNA reads as TGTGCCACCAGCAGAGATGCGGGGGCAACCGGGGAGCTGTTTTTT.

The table lists this clone with a few counts. The CDR3 loop is CASGQGKRSGELFF. The CDR3 nucleotides are TGTGCCAGCGGGCAGGGGAAAAGATCCGGGGAGCTGTTTTTT. The gene calls are TRBV13 and TRBJ2-2, with a weak D call TRBD1 (6 bases). V lost 8 bases, J lost 6 bases, and 16 bases lay in between. There are 14 residues in the CDR3. Germline lookup yields CDR1 PRHDT and CDR2 FYEKMQ (reference sequence). The full variable domain, in which reference TRBV13 and TRBJ2-2 provide the parts outside the CDR3, is AAGVIQSPRHLIKEKRETATLKCYPIPRHDTVYWYQQGPGQDPQFLISFYEKMQSDKGSIPDRFSAQQFSDYHSELNMSSLELGDSALYFCASGQGKRSGELFFGEGSRLTVL.

V is TRBV10-3 and J is TRBJ1-5; perhaps TRBD1 as D (5 bases). Trimming removed 7 bases at V and 4 bases at J, with 14 bases between. The CDR3 contains 14 residues. Looked up from germline, CDR1 is ENHRY and CDR2 is SYGVKD. As DNA, the CDR3 is TGTGCCATCACTGATCGGGAGGGGAATCAGCCCCAGCATTTT. Translating it yields CAITDREGNQPQHF.

The chain uses TRBV27 and TRBJ2-7; a weak D match, TRBD1 (5 bases). V dropped 6 bases and J dropped 3 bases, with 24 bases sitting between them. The germline CDR1 and CDR2 sequences are MNHEY and SMNVEV (reference sequence). The CDR3 runs to 17 residues. The CDR3 spells CASSPRGGSLTFYEQYF. The CDR3 region has the DNA TGTGCCAGCAGCCCAAGGGGCGGATCATTAACCTTCTACGAGCAGTACTTC.

The chain uses TRBV7-2 and TRBJ2-5; 9 bases align to TRBD1. With 4 bases clipped from V and 5 bases from J, the junction kept 17 bases outside the gene matches. The germline CDR1 and CDR2 sequences are SGHTA and FQGNSA. This CDR3 is built from 18 residues. As DNA, the CDR3 is TGTGCCAGCAGCTCAGGGCGGACCGGGACAGGGCCCCAGGAGACCCAGTACTTC. It is translated as CASSSGRTGTGPQETQYF.

This sequence joins TRBV5-1 and TRBJ2-1; D is perhaps TRBD1 (6 bases). In germline, CDR1 is SGHRS, CDR2 YFSETQ. The CDR3 has 16 amino acids. Trimming took off 4 bases at V and 0 bases at J, with 14 bases between the two ends. The CDR3 loop is CASSIQGSGSYNEQFF. CDR3 nucleotides: TGCGCCAGCAGCATCCAGGGGTCTGGCTCCTACAATGAGCAGTTCTTC.

The CDR3 DNA follows: TGTGCCAGCAGTACAGGGACCTATGGCTACACCTTC. It specifies CASSTGTYGYTF. The chain is built from TRBV6-5 and TRBJ1-2; D is perhaps TRBD1 (6 bases). This CDR3 is 12 amino acids long. Between the trimmed V and J ends, which lost 5 bases and 4 bases, there was a span of 8 bases. Germline-derived CDR1 and CDR2 are MNHEY and SVGAGI.

This clone was counted between two and nine times. Other DNA sequences in this specimen translate into the identical CDR3. This sequence joins TRBV2 and TRBJ2-1, with TRBD2 as a possible D gene (7 bases). The CDR3 covers 19 residues. The V end lost 11 bases, the J end lost 0 bases, and 29 bases lay between the germline ends. Germline V gives CDR1 SNHLY, CDR2 FYNNEI. The CDR3 nucleotides are TGTGCCCGCTGTGATGGGGGGGCGGGGGTGGGGAGCTCCTACAATGAGCAGTTCTTC. This codes for CARCDGGAGVGSSYNEQFF.

This clone occurred a few times. The junction departs from the called germline gene at one end, perhaps through a read error. The sample has other DNA sequences that encode this CDR3 too. The chain has TRBV2 and TRBJ2-1; tentative D call: TRBD2 (5 bases). The CDR3 is made up of 19 amino acids. Germline assignment: CDR1 SNHLY and CDR2 FYNNEI. The CDR3 DNA follows: TGTCCCAGCTGTGATGGGTGGGCGCGGGTGGGGAGCTCCTACAATGAGCAGTTCTTC. Translation: CPSCDGWARVGSSYNEQFF.

This chain uses TRBV27 with TRBJ2-3, with TRBD1 matching over 7 bases. The J segment lost 5 bases and the V segment lost 5 bases, leaving 7 bases of the junction unmatched. From germline, CDR1 is MNHEY and CDR2 SMNVEV (reference sequence). The CDR3 covers 14 residues. CDR3 DNA sequence: TGTGCCAGCAGTCCCTGGGACAGAATAGATACGCAGTATTTT. Amino acids: CASSPWDRIDTQYF.

This clone was recorded a few times. The chain has TRBV25-1 and TRBJ1-1, with TRBD1 as a possible D gene (5 bases). CDR1 and CDR2 (germline): MGHDK, SYGVNS. This CDR3 contains 14 residues. V shed 6 bases and J shed 3 bases, with 14 bases lying between them. CDR3 sequence reads: CASRISGSDTEAFF. For the CDR3, the DNA is TGTGCCAGCAGAATTTCAGGGTCAGACACTGAAGCTTTCTTT.

V usage is TRBV7-2 and J usage is TRBJ1-3; D uncertain. Trimming removed 5 bases from V and 3 bases from J, with 14 bases in between. CDR3 length equals 15 residues. Germline V CDR1 and CDR2: SGHTA, FQGNSA. This chain's CDR3 is CASSPLGGFGNTIYF. For the CDR3, the DNA is TGTGCCAGCAGCCCCCTTGGAGGCTTTGGAAACACCATATATTTT.

Note on this clone: A read error may explain this, as a much larger clone is one base away. This chain uses TRBV2 with TRBJ2-1; 7 bases agree with TRBD2. This CDR3 has 19 residues. From germline, CDR1 is SNHLY and CDR2 FYNNEI. The chain's CDR3 is CACSDGWAGEGSSYNEQFF. CDR3 nucleotide sequence: TGTGCCTGCAGTGATGGGTGGGCGGGGGAGGGGAGCTCCTACAATGAGCAGTTCTTC.

CDR3 bases: TGTGCCAGCTCACGACCGACAGAGGACAATGGCAATGAGCAGTTCTTC. Translated, it gives CASSRPTEDNGNEQFF. V gene TRBV18 combines with J gene TRBJ2-1, with a tentative D call TRBD1 (5 bases). V lost 4 bases, J lost 6 bases, and 19 bases lay in between. The germline V gene encodes CDR1 KGHSH and CDR2 LQKENI. The CDR3 spans 16 residues.

In nucleotides, the CDR3 is TGTGCCAGCACCAGTACCAGGGGATACGAGCAGTACTTC. Its protein is CASTSTRGYEQYF. The chain links TRBV28 to TRBJ2-7, with a weak D call TRBD1 (6 bases). The CDR3 totals 13 residues. Germline V lookup: CDR1 MDHEN, CDR2 SYDVKM. Trimming left V 7 bases short and J 4 bases short, with 14 bases between.

The gene calls are TRBV20-1 and TRBJ1-5; D is unresolved. Deletions cut 5 bases from V and 9 bases from J, with 5 bases between. CDR1 and CDR2 from the germline V gene are DFQATT and SNEGSKA (reference sequence). CDR3 length equals 9 residues. CDR3 in amino acids: CSAGRPQHF. DNA of the CDR3: TGCAGTGCTGGTCGGCCCCAGCATTTT.

The V and J genes are TRBV30 and TRBJ2-2; 8 bases agree with TRBD2. The germline gives CDR1 GTSNPN, CDR2 SVGIG (reference sequence). J gave up 1 base and V 3 bases, and 4 bases lay outside the gene matches. The length of the CDR3 is 15 residues. The CDR3 region has the DNA TGTGCCTGGAGGGGAACTAGCGGGAACACCGGGGAGCTGTTTTTT. Amino acid sequence: CAWRGTSGNTGELFF.

The V gene is TRBV2, the J gene TRBJ2-5; D is uncertain. The CDR3 runs 11 residues. Germline assignment: CDR1 SNHLY and CDR2 FYNNEI. V lost 6 bases and J lost 1, with 3 bases in between. The DNA of the CDR3 is TGTGCCAGCAGCGCCCAAGAGACCCAGTACTTC. This encodes CASSAQETQYF.

This chain links TRBV6-5 with TRBJ1-2, with D possibly being TRBD1 (6 bases). The CDR3 contains 13 residues. Per the germline V gene, CDR1 is MNHEY and CDR2 is SVGAGI. V shed 6 bases and J shed 8 bases, with 16 bases lying between them. The CDR3 bases are TGTGCCAGCAGCTCAGGTTGGGGGGGCGGCTACACCTTC. It is translated as CASSSGWGGGYTF.